This record concerns one T cell receptor (beta chain) sequence. Its target is not known. This sample is part of a study of cytomegalovirus exposure and HLA in healthy donors. Study-wide background: It was reported in a later analysis that the roughly 120 validation repertoires used the same platform as the approximately 650 first-cohort repertoires.

The donors were members of the validation cohort comprising about 130 subjects, separate from the roughly 670-subject first cohort. V lost 4 bases, J lost 7 bases, and 14 bases lay in between. Germline CDR1 and CDR2: MNHEY and SMNVEV (reference sequence). This CDR3 has 14 amino acids. The study, taken as a whole, reports: The study flagged some 170 TCR beta chains as cytomegalovirus-associated. That first-cohort TCR clusters tended to co-occur in the approximately 120 validation repertoires was found in a later analysis.

Produced via immunoSEQ multiplex PCR; TCRdb's table is partial and in-frame only. Seen here are hundreds of thousands of clones, about 90% observed once, and the top ten hold around 12%. Sequenced: PBMCs. The chain links TRBV27 to TRBJ2-1, with D possibly TRBD2 on 5 matching bases. The TCR originated in a man between 18 and 29 years old in good health and CMV-seropositive. CDR3 residues: CASSSRLWENEQFF. The DNA for the CDR3 is TGTGCCAGCAGTTCCCGCCTTTGGGAGAATGAGCAGTTCTTC.